This T cell receptor beta chain was recovered during a study of T cell responses to AZD1222 COVID-19 vaccine. Study results and limitations: Following two doses of AZD1222, Spike-specific TCR breadth and depth rose. Mostly white British, mostly female donors; authors suggested clonal diversity may be underestimated. Only 6 or 7 people who got AZD1222 tested seropositive at baseline. Along spike, vaccine-associated CD4 TCRs were found throughout, with dominance at 160-218 and 743-854.

V was trimmed by 6 bases and J by 8 bases, leaving 11 bases between them. This CDR3 contains 12 residues. About this clone: Antigen specificity is unknown.

The table came from immunoSEQ multiplex PCR; TCRdb's copy has only in-frame clones and leaves some out. The sample yields roughly 85,000 clones, 70% to 90% seen once. This clonotype originated in an adult in good health. Sequenced here: peripheral blood, sampled on day 0 of MenACWY control vaccination. The V call is TRBV12-3 or TRBV12-4, the J call TRBJ1-5, with D unclear. In nucleotides, the CDR3 is TGTGCCAGCAGCCCCCGACCGAAGCCCCAGCATTTT. Amino acids: CASSPRPKPQHF.